This paragraph reports one T cell receptor (beta chain). This record comes from a study of cytomegalovirus exposure and HLA in healthy donors. The length of the CDR3 is 16 residues. V lost 8 bases and J lost 5; bases outside the gene matches: 15. Germline V gene lookup returns CDR1 MDHEN and CDR2 SYDVKM. PCR primers comprised 60 Vbeta and 13 Jbeta primers. The repertoire was sequenced with immunoSEQ multiplex PCR; TCRdb's copy has only in-frame clones and lacks some. The data contain about 140,000 clones, just under 85% of them singletons. The material sequenced was PBMCs. The sequence was obtained from a man younger than 45 in good health and CMV-seropositive. The rearrangement links TRBV28 to TRBJ1-3; 7 nucleotides line up with TRBD1. This CDR3 is CASSERGAGGRNTIYF. In nucleotides, the CDR3 is TGTGCCAGCTCCGAGCGGGGGGCAGGGGGTAGAAACACCATATATTTT.